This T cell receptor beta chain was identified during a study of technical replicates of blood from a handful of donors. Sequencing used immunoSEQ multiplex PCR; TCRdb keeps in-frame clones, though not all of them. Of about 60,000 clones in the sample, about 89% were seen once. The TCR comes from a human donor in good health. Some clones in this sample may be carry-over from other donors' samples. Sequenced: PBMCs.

The CDR3 DNA is TGTGCCACCAGCAGGGTAACAGGGAACACCGGGGAGCTGTTTTTT. Residues: CATSRVTGNTGELFF. The chain uses TRBV15 and TRBJ2-2, with D maybe TRBD1 (5 bases). The CDR3 runs to 15 residues. Germline V gene lookup returns CDR1 LNHNV and CDR2 YYDKDF (reference sequence). The ends were cut back, 3 bases at V and 1 base at J, with 9 bases in the middle.